The T cell receptor beta chain under discussion was sequenced for a study of T cell responses to AZD1222 COVID-19 vaccine. Findings and caveats of the study: The breadth and depth of Spike-specific TCRs increased once two AZD1222 doses had been given.

Germline V gives CDR1 SEHNR, CDR2 FQNEAQ (reference sequence). The CDR3 runs to 15 residues. V gave up 1 base and J gave up 5 bases; unmatched junction bases: 4. For this clone: Its antigen is as yet unknown.

Clones were read by immunoSEQ multiplex PCR, and TCRdb kept only the in-frame ones, dropping some. The table includes around 110,000 clones, roughly 88% detected once. The rearrangement uses TRBV7-9 and TRBJ1-4; 7 bases line up with TRBD1. This TCR was recovered from an adult in good health. The material sequenced was peripheral blood, taken on day 0 of AZD1222 vaccination. The CDR3 reads CASSLGETGNEKLFF. The CDR3 coding sequence is TGTGCCAGCAGCTTAGGAGAGACAGGGAATGAAAAACTGTTTTTT.